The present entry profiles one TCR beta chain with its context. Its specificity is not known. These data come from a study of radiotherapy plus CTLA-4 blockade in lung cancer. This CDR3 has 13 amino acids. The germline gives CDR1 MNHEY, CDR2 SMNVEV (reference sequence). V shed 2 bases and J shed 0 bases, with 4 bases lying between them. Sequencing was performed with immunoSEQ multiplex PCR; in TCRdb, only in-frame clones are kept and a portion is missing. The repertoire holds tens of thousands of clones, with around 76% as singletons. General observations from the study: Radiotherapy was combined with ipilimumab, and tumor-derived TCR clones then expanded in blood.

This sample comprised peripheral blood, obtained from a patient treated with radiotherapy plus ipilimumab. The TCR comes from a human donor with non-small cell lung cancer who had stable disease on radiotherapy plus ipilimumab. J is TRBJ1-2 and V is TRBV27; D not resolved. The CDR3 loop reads CASSLEANYGYTF. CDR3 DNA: TGTGCCAGCAGTTTAGAGGCTAACTATGGCTACACCTTC.